These 10 T cell receptor beta chains came from one sample sequenced in a study of blood T cells in healthy people across ages. A second PCR of about 7 to 12 cycles used a sample-barcoded 5' primer and a J-beta primer mix. Using its own MiXCR run on the 5' RACE reads, TCRdb lists one record per CDR3 protein. Of fewer than 950,000 distinct CDR3 sequences detected, 36% appear once; the ten largest clones hold 10% to 15%. Sequencing was done on a sample of blood. The receptors here all came from a man younger than 30 in good health.

The chain links TRBV9 to TRBJ2-3, with TRBD2 matching over 11 bases. Unmatched junction bases numbered 21, after V lost 0 bases and J lost 6 bases. CDR1 and CDR2 from the germline V gene are SGDLS and YYNGEE. The CDR3 is 21 amino acids. The CDR3 bases are TGTGCCAGCAGCGTAGATAAGGGCCGAAAGACTAGCGGGGTTTCGTGGGATACGCAGTATTTT. Translated: CASSVDKGRKTSGVSWDTQYF. Complete variable domain (other parts from reference TRBV9 and TRBJ2-3): DSGVTQTPKHLITATGQRVTLRCSPRSGDLSVYWYQQSLDQGLQFLIQYYNGEERAKGNILERFSAQQFPDLHSELNLSSLELGDSALYFCASSVDKGRKTSGVSWDTQYFGPGTRLTVL.

CDR3 region: CSAREDRVDYGYTF. The CDR3 region has the DNA TGCAGTGCTAGAGAAGACAGGGTCGACTATGGCTACACCTTC. The V call is TRBV20-1, the J call TRBJ1-2; TRBD1 matches 7 bases. Looked up from germline, CDR1 is DFQATT and CDR2 is SNEGSKA (reference sequence). The CDR3 contains 14 residues. V gave up 0 bases and J gave up 3 bases; unmatched junction bases: 4.

Comments on this clonotype: A much more abundant neighbour one base away suggests this may be a read error. V is TRBV7-2 and J is TRBJ2-5; D unresolved. Germline V gene lookup returns CDR1 SGHTA and CDR2 FQGNSA. V was trimmed by 5 bases and J by 2 bases, leaving 9 bases between them. The CDR3 covers 13 residues. As DNA, the CDR3 is TGTGCCAGCAGCGTACAACCGCAAGAGACCCAGTACTTC. This codes for CASSVQPQETQYF. Together with reference TRBV7-2 and TRBJ2-5, the CDR3 gives the full variable domain: GAGVSQSPSNKVTEKGKDVELRCDPISGHTALYWYRQSLGQGLEFLIYFQGNSAPDKSGLPSDRFSAERTGGSVSTLTIQRTQQEDSAVYLCASSVQPQETQYFGPGTRLLVL.

The chain employs TRBV20-1 and TRBJ2-7, with D possibly matching TRBD1 (6 bases). Germline V gene sequence: CDR1 DFQATT, CDR2 SNEGSKA (reference sequence). The CDR3 has 14 amino acids. The V end lost 5 bases, the J end lost 4 bases, and 18 bases lay between the germline ends. The CDR3 sequence: CSAFSEGQKYEQYF. In nucleotides, the CDR3 is TGCAGTGCTTTCTCCGAAGGACAGAAGTACGAGCAGTACTTC.

Comment on this clonotype: A much larger clone differs from this one at a single base, so this may be a read error. The rearrangement uses TRBV2 and TRBJ1-2, with TRBD1 as a possible D gene (5 bases). CDR3 size: 15 residues. Germline lookup yields CDR1 SNHLY and CDR2 FYNNEI. V was shortened by 8 bases and J by 5 bases, with 21 bases between the two germline ends. The CDR3 DNA reads TGTGCCAGCCTCCTGAGGACCGGGGCGGGGTATGGCTACACCTTC. It yields the protein CASLLRTGAGYGYTF. The full variable domain, its missing parts supplied by reference TRBV2 and TRBJ1-2, is EPEVTQTPSHQVTQMGQEVILRCVPISNHLYFYWYRQILGQKVEFLVSFYNNEISEKSEIFDDQFSVERPDGSNFTLKIRSTKLEDSAMYFCASLLRTGAGYGYTFGSGTRLTVV.

This clonotype has a count of ten or more. This chain connects TRBV5-1 to TRBJ1-2; D may be TRBD1 (5 bases). This CDR3 is 14 amino acids long. Trimming cost V 4 bases and J 4 bases, with 14 bases left between them. Germline V CDR1 and CDR2: SGHRS, YFSETQ. CDR3 sequence (DNA): TGCGCCAGCAGCCGGCAGACAGACACCTATGGCTACACCTTC. Protein sequence: CASSRQTDTYGYTF.

The V gene is TRBV7-8, the J gene TRBJ2-2; D may be TRBD2 (6 bases). The CDR3 runs 14 residues. Germline-derived CDR1 and CDR2 are SGHVS and FQNEAQ. Trimming took off 4 bases at V and 3 bases at J, with 9 bases between the two ends. CDR3 region: CASSWGRYTGELFF. CDR3 nucleotides: TGTGCCAGCAGCTGGGGGAGGTACACCGGGGAGCTGTTTTTT.

This clonotype was detected only a few times. The V gene is TRBV10-2, the J gene TRBJ2-3; TRBD1 matches at 9 bases. There are 15 residues in the CDR3. Germline lookup yields CDR1 WSHSY and CDR2 SAAADI. V lost 5 bases to trimming and J lost 2 bases; unmatched junction nucleotides: 5. The CDR3 here is CASSSGTGITDTQYF. The CDR3 DNA follows: TGCGCCAGCAGTTCCGGGACAGGGATCACAGATACGCAGTATTTT.

This clonotype was picked up a small number of times. This rearrangement joins TRBV7-2 to TRBJ2-3; D may correspond to TRBD1 or TRBD2 (5 bases each). Germline assignment: CDR1 SGHTA and CDR2 FQGNSA. The V end was cut by 5 bases, the J end by 6 bases, with 21 bases between. The CDR3 spans 16 residues. CDR3 in DNA: TGTGCCAGCAGCGCCCGGGGTGGGTCCGGGGCCGATACGCAGTATTTT. Translation gives CASSARGGSGADTQYF.

This clonotype was detected a few times. The rearrangement joins TRBV6-2 or TRBV6-3 to TRBJ2-1; D is unclear. V dropped 8 bases and J dropped 2 bases, with 7 bases sitting between them. The V gene's germline CDR1 is MNHEY and CDR2 SVGEGT. This CDR3 is 12 amino acids long. CDR3 nucleotides: TGTGCCAGCTGGGCCACCTACAATGAGCAGTTCTTC. This translates into CASWATYNEQFF.